Listed below are T cell receptor beta chains from one sample, sequenced in a study of early T cells in non-severe SARS-CoV-2 infection. TCRdb ran MiXCR on the 5' RACE reads and lists one entry per CDR3 protein. The repertoire holds approximately 97,000 distinct CDR3 sequences, roughly 9.6% seen once, with approximately 4.7% in the top ten. Sequenced material: whole blood, taken at baseline. The receptors come from an adult who was a healthcare worker with PCR-confirmed SARS-CoV-2 infection or an uninfected control (not recorded which). Each CDR3 is given with its conserved first and last residue. D genes are given only for firm matches. Part of the rows lack a size; the others show once, few, many or a class for expanded clones.

v_gene,abundance,len,d_gene,j_gene,CDR3aa,CDR3nt
TRBV18,-,13,-,TRBJ1-1,CATLGEVGTEAFF,TGTGCCACCTTGGGGGAGGTGGGTACTGAAGCTTTCTTT
TRBV20-1,-,13,-,TRBJ2-2,CSASYPNTGELFF,TGCAGTGCTAGTTATCCGAACACCGGGGAGCTGTTTTTT
TRBV12-3/TRBV12-4,many,13,TRBD1,TRBJ1-2,CASRTDRRYGYTF,TGTGCCAGCAGGACGGACAGGCGGTATGGCTACACCTTC
TRBV20-1,many,16,TRBD2,TRBJ2-1,CSASPFGTRVVNEQFF,TGCAGTGCTAGCCCATTCGGGACTAGGGTCGTCAATGAGCAGTTCTTC
TRBV19,many,13,-,TRBJ2-3,CASSILLADPQYF,TGTGCCAGTAGTATACTTCTAGCCGATCCGCAGTATTTT
TRBV25-1,-,16,-,TRBJ2-7,CASSGLPGRLAYEQYF,TGTGCCAGCAGTGGGTTACCGGGTCGACTGGCCTACGAGCAGTACTTC
TRBV5-1,-,14,-,TRBJ2-7,CASSLGTSTYEQYF,TGCGCCAGCAGCTTGGGGACATCTACCTACGAGCAGTACTTC
TRBV5-1,-,14,TRBD2,TRBJ2-3,CASSPGGGLDTQYF,TGCGCCAGCAGCCCCGGGGGGGGGCTCGATACGCAGTATTTT
TRBV12-3/TRBV12-4,-,15,-,TRBJ2-3,CASSLSGRPADTQYF,TGTGCCAGCAGTTTATCAGGGCGCCCGGCGGATACGCAGTATTTT
TRBV5-4,-,13,-,TRBJ2-3,CASSQAVTDTQYF,TGTGCCAGCAGCCAAGCGGTAACAGATACGCAGTATTTT
TRBV7-6,few,16,-,TRBJ2-1,CASSLAFSSTGNEQFF,TGTGCCAGCAGCTTAGCATTTAGTAGTACTGGCAATGAGCAGTTCTTC
TRBV11-3,few,16,TRBD1,TRBJ2-1,CASSQGGTGKNNEQFF,TGTGCCAGCAGTCAGGGGGGGACAGGGAAGAACAATGAGCAGTTCTTC
TRBV24-1,-,17,TRBD1,TRBJ1-3,CATSAGTGGITGNTIYF,TGTGCCACCAGTGCAGGGACAGGGGGGATTACTGGAAACACCATATATTTT
TRBV11-2,few,11,-,TRBJ1-1,CASSLRTEAFF,TGTGCCAGCAGCTTGAGGACTGAAGCTTTCTTT
TRBV7-2,many,15,TRBD1,TRBJ2-7,CASSSTGTGPHEQYF,TGTGCCAGCAGCTCCACCGGGACAGGGCCCCACGAGCAGTACTTC
TRBV5-4,few,14,TRBD2,TRBJ2-7,CASSLGLAQHEQYF,TGTGCCAGCAGCTTAGGACTAGCGCAGCACGAGCAGTACTTC
TRBV7-3,-,16,TRBD2,TRBJ2-3,CASSLGLAGGVDTQYF,TGTGCCAGCAGCTTGGGGCTAGCGGGAGGCGTAGATACGCAGTATTTT
TRBV5-8,-,14,-,TRBJ2-7,CASSLRGGSYEQYF,TGTGCCAGCAGCTTGAGGGGGGGATCCTACGAGCAGTACTTC
TRBV12-3/TRBV12-4,many,11,-,TRBJ2-3,CASSPGDTQYF,TGTGCCAGCAGCCCGGGGGATACGCAGTATTTT
TRBV20-1,many,11,-,TRBJ1-6,CSARDNSPLHF,TGCAGTGCCAGGGATAATTCACCCCTCCACTTT
TRBV5-1,many,16,-,TRBJ2-1,CASSLDRLSSYNEQFF,TGCGCCAGCAGCTTAGACAGGCTAAGCTCCTACAATGAGCAGTTCTTC
TRBV5-4,-,13,TRBD2,TRBJ2-5,CASSYRGVKTQYF,TGTGCCAGCAGCTATCGGGGGGTAAAGACCCAGTACTTC
TRBV29-1,many,15,-,TRBJ2-7,CSVEGDASESYEQYF,TGCAGCGTTGAAGGGGACGCTAGCGAGTCCTACGAGCAGTACTTC
TRBV5-4,few,13,-,TRBJ2-5,CASSLRGLMAQYF,TGTGCCAGCAGCCTACGGGGCCTTATGGCCCAGTACTTC
TRBV19,many,14,TRBD1,TRBJ1-6,CASSIDRGNSPLHF,TGTGCCAGTAGTATCGACAGGGGGAATTCACCCCTCCACTTT
TRBV20-1,-,14,-,TRBJ1-5,CSARGSGRTWPQHF,TGCAGTGCTAGAGGCTCGGGCAGAACTTGGCCCCAGCATTTT
TRBV4-3,-,16,-,TRBJ1-2,CASSQDPGRDSYGYTF,TGCGCCAGCAGCCAAGACCCCGGCAGGGATTCTTATGGCTACACCTTC
TRBV10-3,-,17,TRBD1,TRBJ2-4,CAISPNGAGTGGNIQYF,TGTGCCATCAGTCCTAACGGAGCCGGGACAGGGGGCAACATTCAGTACTTC
TRBV28,-,13,-,TRBJ2-7,CASSKLTDREQYF,TGTGCCAGCAGCAAGTTAACGGATCGCGAGCAGTACTTC
TRBV7-9,many,14,-,TRBJ2-7,CASSLTDSSYEQYF,TGTGCCAGCAGCTTAACGGACAGCAGCTACGAGCAGTACTTC
TRBV20-1,-,15,TRBD2,TRBJ2-7,CSAQLPGTRAYEQYF,TGCAGTGCTCAACTACCCGGGACTAGGGCCTACGAGCAGTACTTC
TRBV7-8,few,14,-,TRBJ1-3,CASSLEGEYNTIYF,TGTGCCAGCAGCTTGGAAGGAGAGTACAACACCATATATTTT
TRBV20-1,many,15,-,TRBJ2-7,CSARATDRPFSEQYF,TGCAGTGCTAGAGCTACGGACAGACCATTTTCCGAGCAGTACTTC
TRBV7-6,many,17,TRBD2,TRBJ2-1,CASSHMPRASGYNEQFF,TGTGCCAGCAGCCATATGCCTAGGGCTAGCGGGTACAATGAGCAGTTCTTC
TRBV9,many,13,-,TRBJ2-7,CASSVSGSYEQYF,TGTGCCAGCAGCGTAAGTGGATCCTACGAGCAGTACTTC
TRBV20-1,many,17,-,TRBJ2-3,CSARHAGRTIHTDTQYF,TGCAGTGCTAGACACGCGGGTAGGACAATACACACAGATACGCAGTATTTT
TRBV11-3,many,15,-,TRBJ2-2,CASSLGRGRTGELFF,TGTGCCAGCAGCTTGGGCAGGGGTCGAACCGGGGAGCTGTTTTTT
TRBV4-3,few,18,TRBD2,TRBJ2-5,CASSQELSSGRLSETQYF,TGCGCCAGCAGCCAAGAGCTTTCTAGCGGGAGGCTGTCGGAGACCCAGTACTTC
TRBV7-3,many,14,TRBD1,TRBJ1-6,CASSEGQAVSPLHF,TGTGCCAGCAGCGAGGGACAGGCGGTTTCACCCCTCCACTTT
TRBV15,many,14,-,TRBJ1-1,CATSRTRADTEAFF,TGTGCCACCAGCAGGACCAGGGCGGACACTGAAGCTTTCTTT
TRBV19,few,15,TRBD1,TRBJ2-5,CASTGQGGPQETQYF,TGTGCCAGTACCGGACAGGGTGGTCCCCAAGAGACCCAGTACTTC
TRBV20-1,-,14,-,TRBJ2-3,CSATSNWAADTQYF,TGCAGTGCCACTTCCAACTGGGCAGCAGATACGCAGTATTTT
TRBV21-1,many,16,-,TRBJ2-3,CASSTLTGLSTDTQYF,TGTGCCAGCAGCACACTAACAGGGCTCTCCACAGATACGCAGTATTTT
TRBV11-2,many,16,-,TRBJ2-5,CASSSLRALTQETQYF,TGTGCCAGCAGCTCTCTCCGGGCTCTCACACAAGAGACCCAGTACTTC
TRBV30,-,14,-,TRBJ2-1,CASKKVFSYNEQFF,TGTGCCTCTAAGAAGGTGTTCTCCTACAATGAGCAGTTCTTC
TRBV9,-,15,-,TRBJ1-3,CASSGQPFSGNTIYF,TGTGCCAGCAGCGGACAGCCGTTCTCTGGAAACACCATATATTTT
TRBV29-1,few,14,-,TRBJ2-1,CSVERGGSPDEQFF,TGCAGCGTTGAGAGAGGTGGGAGTCCTGATGAGCAGTTCTTC
TRBV4-3,-,16,TRBD1,TRBJ1-1,CASSSSGTGGNTEAFF,TGCGCCAGCAGCTCATCCGGGACAGGAGGGAACACTGAAGCTTTCTTT
TRBV6-7,few,15,TRBD1,TRBJ1-5,CASRTQGLSNQPQHF,TGTGCCAGCAGGACACAGGGGCTTAGCAATCAGCCCCAGCATTTT
TRBV29-1,-,11,-,TRBJ2-7,CSVSASYEQYF,TGCAGCGTCAGCGCTTCCTACGAGCAGTACTTC
TRBV6-6,-,13,-,TRBJ2-1,CASSYLSYNEQFF,TGTGCCAGCAGTTACTTATCCTACAATGAGCAGTTCTTC
TRBV4-1,many,13,-,TRBJ2-5,CAYPEGGQETQYF,TGCGCCTATCCCGAGGGGGGACAAGAGACCCAGTACTTC
TRBV29-1,-,11,-,TRBJ2-1,CSVESGNEQFF,TGCAGCGTTGAATCAGGGAATGAGCAGTTCTTC
TRBV29-1,-,13,-,TRBJ2-3,CSVADGGADTQYF,TGCAGCGTGGCTGATGGCGGGGCAGATACGCAGTATTTT
TRBV20-1,few,12,-,TRBJ1-4,CSARDSDEKLFF,TGCAGTGCTAGAGATAGCGATGAAAAACTGTTTTTT